This T cell receptor beta chain was recovered during a study of immune characterization of retroperitoneal liposarcoma. This clonotype has just a few counts. The CDR3 consists of 15 residues. Trimming shortened V by 3 bases and J by 10 bases, and 19 bases separated the two germline ends. Germline lookup yields CDR1 MNHNS and CDR2 SASEGT. MiXCR, applied by TCRdb to the PCR reads, yields one record per CDR3 protein. Of roughly 10,000 distinct CDR3 sequences in the sample, approximately 24% are singletons; the top ten hold around 8.9%. This clonotype was obtained from a female donor with retroperitoneal liposarcoma. The specimen was blood. The chain is built from TRBV6-1 and TRBJ2-1; maybe TRBD2 (6 bases). CDR3 sequence reads: CASSETAGLAYEQFF. The CDR3 bases are TGTGCCAGCAGTGAGACCGCGGGACTTGCCTACGAGCAGTTCTTC.